The TCR beta chain under discussion was sequenced for a study of T cell repertoires in cytomegalovirus infection. Looking at the study overall: Public signatures in TCR beta pointed to CMV infection and matching HLA type. Whole-study findings and limits: Cumulative public TCR beta family frequency identified carriers of CMV plus the relevant HLA. In two of eight donors, the top clonotype was HLA-C-restricted CMV-specific.

MiXCR, applied by TCRdb to the reads, yields one record per CDR3 protein. The sample lists 150,000 or so distinct CDR3 sequences, 17% occurring once. This clonotype was seen a handful of times. Its antigen is not identified. The CDR3 is made up of 15 amino acids. Germline V gene sequence: CDR1 SGHTA, CDR2 FQGTGA. J gave up 7 bases and V 5 bases, and 6 bases lay outside the gene matches. The TCR originated in a human donor in good health (CMV status not recorded). Some clones in this sample may be carry-over from other donors' samples. V usage is TRBV7-3 and J usage is TRBJ2-1, with 12 bases matching TRBD2. Sequencing was performed on CD8+ T cells from PBMCs. In DNA, the CDR3 is TGTGCCAGCAGCGCTAGCGGGGGGGCCCTTAATGAGCAGTTCTTC. It is translated as CASSASGGALNEQFF.